What follows are 16 T cell receptor beta chains derived from one specimen sequenced in a study of cytomegalovirus exposure and HLA in healthy donors. The PCR was carried out with 60 Vbeta primers and 13 Jbeta primers. Clones were read by immunoSEQ multiplex PCR, and TCRdb kept only the in-frame ones, dropping some. This repertoire shows more than 150,000 clones, roughly four fifths found once; its top ten account for 2.2%. The specimen sequenced was PBMCs. These receptor sequences come from a woman aged 25 to 39 in good health and CMV-seronegative.

Note on this clone: One end of the junction fails to match germline, which may point to a read error. This specimen includes other DNA sequences encoding the same CDR3. V usage is TRBV28 and J usage is TRBJ2-7; D may be TRBD2 (6 bases). There are 16 residues in the CDR3. CDR1 is MDHEN and CDR2 is SYDVKM in the germline V gene. In nucleotides, the CDR3 is TGTGCCAGCAGCGGCGCCAGTTATAAGGGAGGATACGAGCAGTACTTT. Its protein product is CASSGASYKGGYEQYF.

The chain has TRBV5-6 and TRBJ1-2; D gene uncertain. This CDR3 is built from 15 residues. Trimming removed 0 bases at V and 4 bases at J, with 13 bases between. The germline V gene encodes CDR1 SGHDT and CDR2 YYEEEE. For the CDR3, the DNA is TGTGCCAGCAGCTTGGGTCCGGGTATGGGCTATGGCTACACCTTC. Its protein is CASSLGPGMGYGYTF.

This clone was observed a handful of times. J is TRBJ2-5 and V is TRBV2; TRBD1 is a possible D gene (5 bases). Trimming removed 7 bases at V and 8 bases at J, with 17 bases between. Germline CDR1 SNHLY, CDR2 FYNNEI. The CDR3 length is 13 residues. This CDR3 reads CASTTDSLVTQYF. The CDR3 nucleotides are TGTGCCAGCACTACCGACAGTCTTGTTACCCAGTACTTC.

V usage is TRBV19 and J usage is TRBJ1-1; D is undetermined. The CDR3 has 12 amino acids. V gave up 3 bases and J gave up 4 bases, with 6 bases separating them. The V gene's germline CDR1 is LNHDA and CDR2 SQIVND (reference sequence). The CDR3 DNA reads as TGTGCCAGTAGTATCGGGAGCACTGAAGCTTTCTTT. Translation gives CASSIGSTEAFF.

The chain combines TRBV27 with TRBJ2-2; D is uncertain. V was cut by 3 bases and J by 5 bases, with 13 bases left in between. CDR3 size: 15 residues. Germline V gene data show CDR1 as MNHEY and CDR2 as SMNVEV (reference sequence). CDR3 in amino acids: CASSFWAEPTGELFF. The CDR3 coding sequence is TGTGCCAGCAGTTTCTGGGCTGAGCCGACCGGGGAGCTGTTTTTT.

This rearrangement joins TRBV11-1 to TRBJ2-1, with TRBD2 as a possible D gene (7 bases). The CDR3 consists of 11 residues. Between the trimmed V and J ends, which lost 6 bases and 9 bases, there was a span of 9 bases. CDR1 is SGHAT and CDR2 is FQDESV in the germline V gene (reference sequence). CDR3 DNA: TGTGCCAGCAGTAGGGGGGGTGAGCAGTTCTTC. The encoded protein is CASSRGGEQFF.

The chain recombines TRBV19 with TRBJ2-7; 7 bases fit TRBD1. Germline CDR1 is LNHDA and CDR2 is SQIVND (reference sequence). V shed 4 bases, J shed 0 bases, and the junction held 3 bases outside the gene matches. This CDR3 is built from 14 residues. Here the CDR3 reads CASSTGDSSYEQYF. The CDR3 DNA is TGTGCCAGTAGTACAGGGGACAGCTCCTACGAGCAGTACTTC.

V is TRBV18 and J is TRBJ1-3; a possible D gene is TRBD1 (5 bases). Trimming took off 2 bases at V and 3 bases at J, with 11 bases between the two ends. Germline V gives CDR1 KGHSH, CDR2 LQKENI. The CDR3 sequence is 15 residues long. The CDR3 DNA reads as TGTGCCAGCTCACCATTGAGGGGAGGTGGAAACACCATATATTTT. Amino acids: CASSPLRGGGNTIYF.

This sequence joins TRBV28 and TRBJ2-3; 12 bases map to TRBD2. This CDR3 has 19 residues. J was trimmed by 4 bases and V by 3 bases; bases with no gene match: 14. Germline V gives CDR1 MDHEN, CDR2 SYDVKM. The CDR3 nucleotides read TGTGCCAGCAGTTTCCCCCCGCTAGCGGGAGGGATGGAGGCAGATACGCAGTATTTT. This codes for CASSFPPLAGGMEADTQYF. The full variable domain, rest sourced from reference TRBV28 and TRBJ2-3, is DVKVTQSSRYLVKRTGEKVFLECVQDMDHENMFWYRQDPGLGLRLIYFSYDVKMKEKGDIPEGYSVSREKKERFSLILESASTNQTSMYLCASSFPPLAGGMEADTQYFGPGTRLTVL.

This clone was detected once. CDR3 nucleotide sequence: TGTGCCTGGAGTATGGGGGGGCTCGGCAAAAACATTCAGTACTTC. Translated, it gives CAWSMGGLGKNIQYF. V usage is TRBV30 and J usage is TRBJ2-4; tentatively, D is TRBD2 (7 bases). CDR1 is GTSNPN and CDR2 is SVGIG in the germline V gene (reference sequence). The V end was cut by 2 bases, the J end by 3 bases, with 14 bases between. CDR3 length equals 15 residues.

The chain links TRBV5-1 to TRBJ2-3; the D gene is possibly TRBD1 (6 bases). Germline-derived CDR1 and CDR2 are SGHRS and YFSETQ. This CDR3 is 16 amino acids long. V shed 1 base and J shed 1 base, with 13 bases lying between them. The chain's CDR3 is CASSLSGTQRTDTQYF. The CDR3 DNA is TGCGCCAGCAGCTTGTCGGGGACACAGCGCACAGATACGCAGTATTTT.

The V and J genes are TRBV28 and TRBJ2-5; possible D gene TRBD1, 5 bases. The CDR3 is made up of 14 amino acids. Trimming stripped 5 bases from V and 4 bases from J, with 14 bases between. Germline V gene lookup returns CDR1 MDHEN and CDR2 SYDVKM. This chain's CDR3 is CASSPHPGLETQYF. In DNA, the CDR3 is TGTGCCAGCAGTCCACACCCAGGGCTAGAGACCCAGTACTTC.

The rearrangement joins TRBV6-5 to TRBJ2-7, with a weak D call TRBD2 (5 bases). Trimming pared 6 bases from V and 4 bases from J, leaving 16 bases between. The CDR3 runs to 14 residues. Germline CDR1 reads MNHEY; CDR2 reads SVGAGI. The CDR3 protein is CASRRGRQAYEQYF. The CDR3 DNA sequence: TGTGCCAGCAGACGGGGTCGGCAGGCGTACGAGCAGTACTTC.

The chain has TRBV7-9 and TRBJ2-5; D might be TRBD1 (6 bases). The V and J ends lost 2 bases and 5 bases respectively, with 9 bases between them. The CDR3 is 13 residues long. Germline V gene lookup returns CDR1 SEHNR and CDR2 FQNEAQ (reference sequence). DNA of the CDR3: TGTGCCAGCAGCTTAATCCAGGGGGAGACCCAGTACTTC. Its translation is CASSLIQGETQYF. The full variable domain, rest sourced from reference TRBV7-9 and TRBJ2-5, is DTGVSQNPRHKITKRGQNVTFRCDPISEHNRLYWYRQTLGQGPEFLTYFQNEAQLEKSRLLSDRFSAERPKGSFSTLEIQRTEQGDSAMYLCASSLIQGETQYFGPGTRLLVL.

The rearrangement links TRBV27 to TRBJ1-5, with D maybe TRBD1 (6 bases). This CDR3 comprises 19 residues. Deletions cut 6 bases from V and 0 bases from J, with 24 bases between. Per the germline V gene, CDR1 is MNHEY and CDR2 is SMNVEV (reference sequence). CDR3 region: CASSTSRPTGIFSNQPQHF. CDR3 coding DNA: TGTGCCAGCAGCACATCGCGTCCAACAGGGATATTTAGCAATCAGCCCCAGCATTTT.

In this sample, this clone turned up a few times. The genes are TRBV2 and TRBJ1-5; TRBD1 might be the D (5 bases). There are 14 residues in the CDR3. Germline assignment: CDR1 SNHLY and CDR2 FYNNEI. V was pared by 4 bases and J by 6 bases, with 13 bases between. Here the CDR3 reads CASSGAGISQPQHF. The CDR3 DNA reads as TGTGCCAGCAGTGGTGCAGGGATTTCTCAGCCCCAGCATTTT.